A selection of T cell receptor beta chains follows, all from one sample in a study of chemoradiotherapy in HPV16-positive cancers. Profiled with immunoSEQ multiplex PCR; TCRdb holds only in-frame clones, not every one. The sample has 9,500 to 15,000 clones; roughly 78% are singletons. The sample was taken from a patient who underwent chemoradiotherapy. These receptors all stem from a human donor with HPV-associated anogenital cancer. The CDR3 runs from the conserved cysteine through the conserved F or W. The D gene is left open where the match is weak. Not every row has a clone size; where given, it reads once, few, many or a size class.

d_gene	abundance	v_gene	j_gene	CDR3nt	CDR3aa
NA	NA	TRBV9	TRBJ2-1	TGTGCCAGCAGCGTAGGGGGGGACTCCGATGAGCAGTTCTTC	CASSVGGDSDEQFF
NA	NA	TRBV6-1	TRBJ2-5	TGTGCCAGCAGTGATTTCGGGTCCGAGACCCAGTACTTC	CASSDFGSETQYF
NA	NA	TRBV19	TRBJ1-4	TGTGCCAGCACCCGCACCAGGGTGCGTGGAGAAAAACTGTTTTTT	CASTRTRVRGEKLFF
TRBD1	NA	TRBV7-2	TRBJ1-2	TGTGCCAGCAGCCTCGGACAGGGCTATGGCTACACCTTC	CASSLGQGYGYTF
NA	NA	TRBV28	TRBJ1-2	TGTGCCAGCACACCGACAGGAGGGATCAGTGGCTACACCTTC	CASTPTGGISGYTF
NA	NA	TRBV19	TRBJ2-7	TGTGCCAGTAGTAAGGGGCAAGGTCAGTACTACGAGCAGTACTTC	CASSKGQGQYYEQYF
NA	few	TRBV9	TRBJ2-6	TGTGCCAGCAGCGCAGGTTGGGCTGGGGCCAACGTCCTGACTTTC	CASSAGWAGANVLTF
NA	NA	TRBV4-2	TRBJ2-3	TGTGCCAGCAGCCAAGATCTGAGTTTGAGGGTATCGTCAGATACGCAGTATTTT	CASSQDLSLRVSSDTQYF
NA	NA	TRBV7-9	TRBJ2-1	TGTGCCAGCAGCCCCAAGCGGAGGTGGGGCAATGAGCAGTTCTTC	CASSPKRRWGNEQFF
NA	NA	TRBV4-2	TRBJ2-5	TGTGCCAGCAGCCAAGATCCGGGGAACGGCCCAGAGACCCAGTACTTC	CASSQDPGNGPETQYF
NA	NA	TRBV27	TRBJ1-2	TGTGCCAGCAAACGGTTCGACTATGGCCACACCTTC	CASKRFDYGHTF
TRBD1	NA	TRBV5-1	TRBJ1-4	TGCGCCAGCAGCACGGAACAGGGGAATGAAAAACTGTTTTTT	CASSTEQGNEKLFF
NA	NA	TRBV6-6	TRBJ2-1	TGTGCCAGCAGTTACTCGAGTCCCTTCTACAATGAGCAGTTCTTC	CASSYSSPFYNEQFF
NA	NA	TRBV6-1	TRBJ2-2	TGTGCCAGCAGTGAAAAGGGGACATCACCTACCACCGGGGAGCTGTTTTTT	CASSEKGTSPTTGELFF
NA	NA	TRBV2	TRBJ2-7	TGTGCCAGCAGCCCCCGAGGTAGCTCCTACGAGCAGTACTTC	CASSPRGSSYEQYF
NA	once	TRBV28	TRBJ1-5	TGTGCCAGCAGTTTTGGCGTTTATAGCAATCAGCCCCAGCATTTT	CASSFGVYSNQPQHF
TRBD1	NA	TRBV4-1	TRBJ1-2	TGCGCCAGCAGCCAGATAGGGACAGTTTTCTATGGCTACACCTTC	CASSQIGTVFYGYTF
NA	once	TRBV4-3	TRBJ2-1	TGCGCCAGCAGCCAGGTGACAGGTGGGGATGAGCAGTTCTTC	CASSQVTGGDEQFF
NA	NA	TRBV2	TRBJ2-1	TGTGGAATGGGTAAGACCCTACGCAATGAGCAGTTCTTC	CGMGKTLRNEQFF
TRBD1	NA	TRBV18	TRBJ1-1	TGTGCCAGCTCACCGGGGACAGATGAAGCTTTCTTT	CASSPGTDEAFF
TRBD2	NA	TRBV13	TRBJ2-7	TGTGCCAGCAGACGACTAGCGGGGACCTACGAGCAGTACTTC	CASRRLAGTYEQYF
TRBD1	NA	TRBV7-8	TRBJ2-7	TGTGCCAGCAGCTTCGACAGGGGATCCCCCTACGAGCAGTACTTC	CASSFDRGSPYEQYF
NA	NA	TRBV5-6	TRBJ2-7	TGTGCCAGCAGCTTGGCCGGGGTGGCCTACGAGCAGTACTTC	CASSLAGVAYEQYF
NA	once	TRBV6-4	TRBJ2-7	TGTGCCAGCAGAGCCCCGGGACGGAGGGAGGACGAGCAGTACTTC	CASRAPGRREDEQYF
TRBD1	few	TRBV7-9	TRBJ2-7	TGTGCCAGCAGCGACCGGGACAGGGGATTTGACGAGCAGTACTTC	CASSDRDRGFDEQYF
NA	few	TRBV7-9	TRBJ2-3	TGTGCCAGCAGCGCACAACTCTCAGGGGGCACAGATACGCAGTATTTT	CASSAQLSGGTDTQYF
NA	NA	TRBV4-2	TRBJ1-4	TGTGCCAGCAGCCAAGACGGACACCCTAATGAAAAACTGTTTTTT	CASSQDGHPNEKLFF
TRBD1	few	TRBV5-8	TRBJ1-2	TGTGCCAGCAGCGGGACAGGGGAGTCGTATGGCTACACCTTC	CASSGTGESYGYTF